The text below deals with one T cell receptor beta chain. Original analysis: Amplifying reference gene primers gave estimates of nucleated cell counts. The repertoire was sequenced with immunoSEQ multiplex PCR; TCRdb's copy has only in-frame clones and lacks some. V, J and clone size were drawn from that table, and D and trimming were deduced from the DNA. The data contain 220,000 or so clones, 75% to 90% of them singletons. CDR3 length: 13 amino acids. Germline CDR1 and CDR2: LNHDA and SQIVND (reference sequence). The ends were cut back, 7 bases at V and 8 bases at J, with 17 bases in the middle. The sample originates from a study of blood T cell repertoires in COVID-19. Overall study context: Spain, Italy and the United States supplied samples that represented acute and convalescent COVID-19.

The sequence was collected from an elderly woman with COVID-19, enrolled during active disease. The rearrangement uses TRBV19 and TRBJ1-2; D ambiguous. The sequencing sample was made of peripheral blood. CDR3 in amino acids: CASNSGSLQGYTF. For the CDR3, the DNA is TGTGCCAGTAACTCAGGCAGCCTACAAGGCTACACCTTC. The entire variable domain, with the rest obtained from reference TRBV19 and TRBJ1-2, is as follows: DGGITQSPKYLFRKEGQNVTLSCEQNLNHDAMYWYRQDPGQGLRLIYYSQIVNDFQKGDIAEGYSVSREKKESFPLTVTSAQKNPTAFYLCASNSGSLQGYTFGSGTRLTVV.